Listed below are T cell receptor beta chains from one sample, sequenced in a study of blood T cell repertoires in COVID-19. Here immunoSEQ multiplex PCR was the method, and the copy in TCRdb shows in-frame clones only, minus some. The repertoire holds approximately 150,000 clones, with more than 75% as singletons. Input material: peripheral blood. These receptors were obtained from a man aged 45-65 years who had recovered from COVID-19. The CDR3 runs from the conserved cysteine through the conserved F or W. The D gene is left open where the match is weak. The size entry is marked missing in some rows and otherwise reads once, few, many or a size class.

v_call	clone_size	j_call	d_call	cdr3_aa	cdr3_nt
TRBV28	-	TRBJ1-1	-	CASSSYTGFNTEAFF	TGTGCCAGCAGTTCCTACACAGGGTTCAACACTGAAGCTTTCTTT
TRBV19	-	TRBJ2-5	TRBD2	CASSIYLAGGLETQYF	TGTGCCAGTAGTATCTACCTAGCGGGGGGGTTGGAGACCCAGTACTTC
TRBV19	-	TRBJ2-7	-	CASSTDSSYEQYF	TGTGCCAGTAGTACGGACTCTTCCTACGAGCAGTACTTC
TRBV19	-	TRBJ1-5	-	CASSINSGSYQPQHF	TGTGCCAGTAGTATTAATTCAGGTAGTTATCAGCCCCAGCATTTT
TRBV9	-	TRBJ2-5	TRBD1	CASSVATRGLGYQETQYF	TGTGCCAGCAGCGTAGCTACGAGGGGGCTCGGTTACCAAGAGACCCAGTACTTC
TRBV3-1/TRBV3-2	once	TRBJ2-3	-	CASSQDGWGLNTQYF	TGTGCCAGCAGCCAAGATGGTTGGGGGCTCAATACGCAGTATTTT
TRBV5-1	-	TRBJ1-6	-	CASSLAGGPLHF	TGCGCCAGCAGCTTGGCCGGGGGGCCCCTCCACTTT
TRBV6-2/TRBV6-3	-	TRBJ2-7	-	CASSYSGSYGGYEQYF	TGTGCCAGCAGTTACTCGGGGAGCTACGGGGGCTACGAGCAGTACTTC
TRBV7-7	once	TRBJ2-7	-	CASSLPPGVHPYEQYF	TGTGCCAGCAGCTTACCACCCGGAGTGCATCCCTACGAGCAGTACTTC
TRBV19	-	TRBJ1-5	-	CASSRYAREGNQPQHF	TGTGCCAGTAGTCGATACGCTCGGGAGGGCAATCAGCCCCAGCATTTT
TRBV7-2	-	TRBJ1-2	-	CASSHEGVYGYTF	TGTGCCAGCAGCCACGAAGGGGTCTATGGCTACACCTTC
TRBV6-6	-	TRBJ1-5	-	CASSYASYQPQHF	TGTGCCAGCAGTTATGCTAGCTATCAGCCCCAGCATTTT
TRBV29-1	-	TRBJ1-1	-	CSVERGGNTEAFF	TGCAGCGTTGAGCGAGGGGGGAACACTGAAGCTTTCTTT
TRBV11-3	-	TRBJ2-5	TRBD2	CASSGLGQETQYF	TGTGCCAGCAGCGGACTAGGACAAGAGACCCAGTACTTC
TRBV5-4	-	TRBJ2-1	TRBD2	CASSLGAGGHNEQFF	TGTGCCAGCAGCTTGGGAGCGGGGGGGCACAATGAGCAGTTCTTC
TRBV7-9	-	TRBJ1-4	TRBD1	CASSLGGTGFSTNEKLFF	TGTGCCAGCAGCTTAGGTGGGACAGGGTTTTCAACTAATGAAAAACTGTTTTTT
TRBV5-5	once	TRBJ1-3	-	CASATGSSGNTIYF	TGTGCCAGCGCGACAGGCAGCTCTGGAAACACCATATATTTT
TRBV6-6	-	TRBJ1-4	-	CASSSTGSNEKLFF	TGTGCCAGCAGTTCGACAGGCTCTAATGAAAAACTGTTTTTT
TRBV30	-	TRBJ2-5	TRBD2	CAWSVGLVQETQYF	TGTGCCTGGAGTGTGGGACTAGTGCAAGAGACCCAGTACTTC
TRBV9	-	TRBJ1-6	-	CASSVDGRPGSPLHF	TGTGCCAGCAGCGTAGACGGCAGACCGGGGTCGCCCCTCCACTTT
TRBV2	-	TRBJ1-1	TRBD1	CASSGDSRTEAFF	TGTGCCAGCAGCGGGGACAGCCGCACTGAAGCTTTCTTT
TRBV11-2	-	TRBJ1-6	-	CASSAEALGRGFSPLHF	TGTGCCAGCAGCGCCGAGGCCTTAGGCAGGGGCTTTTCACCCCTCCACTTT
TRBV29-1	few	TRBJ2-5	TRBD2	CSVTSGGAGETQYF	TGCAGCGTCACAAGCGGGGGGGCTGGAGAGACCCAGTACTTC
TRBV19	few	TRBJ2-2	TRBD1	CASSIDWFPGQGTGELFF	TGTGCCAGTAGTATAGATTGGTTCCCGGGACAGGGAACCGGGGAGCTGTTTTTT
TRBV5-8	-	TRBJ2-5	-	CASMAGAHETQYF	TGTGCCAGCATGGCAGGGGCGCACGAGACCCAGTACTTC
TRBV18	-	TRBJ1-5	-	CASSPYGDQPQHF	TGTGCCAGCTCACCGTACGGGGATCAGCCCCAGCATTTT
TRBV18	-	TRBJ1-5	TRBD1	CASSTQGASNQPQHF	TGTGCCAGCTCAACACAGGGGGCGAGCAATCAGCCCCAGCATTTT
TRBV11-3	-	TRBJ2-7	-	CASSSFGISIRDEQYF	TGTGCCAGCAGCTCGTTCGGGATCTCTATTCGGGACGAGCAGTACTTC
TRBV11-2	-	TRBJ1-4	-	CASSLGGEKLFF	TGTGCCAGCAGCTTAGGAGGTGAAAAACTGTTTTTT
TRBV5-3	-	TRBJ1-3	-	CARRSGGSGNTIYF	TGTGCCAGAAGGTCGGGGGGGTCTGGAAACACCATATATTTT
TRBV7-9	-	TRBJ2-1	TRBD2	CASSPTSGGAYEQFF	TGTGCCAGCAGCCCAACTAGCGGGGGGGCCTATGAGCAGTTCTTC
TRBV5-4	-	TRBJ2-6	-	CASSLEGSGANVLTF	TGTGCCAGCAGCTTGGAAGGGAGTGGGGCCAACGTCCTGACTTTC
TRBV30	-	TRBJ2-2	-	CAWNRGRNTGELFF	TGTGCCTGGAACCGGGGGAGAAACACCGGGGAGCTGTTTTTT
TRBV5-1	few	TRBJ1-4	TRBD1	CASSTGTGGDEKLFF	TGCGCCAGCAGCACAGGGACAGGGGGTGATGAAAAACTGTTTTTT
TRBV11-1	many	TRBJ2-7	-	CASSFGGERQYF	TGTGCCAGCAGCTTTGGCGGTGAACGGCAGTACTTC
TRBV2	-	TRBJ2-7	-	CASSEARYEQYF	TGTGCCAGCAGTGAAGCGCGGTACGAGCAGTACTTC
TRBV27	-	TRBJ1-2	TRBD1	CASSSTGQDLVGGYTF	TGTGCCAGCAGTTCAACCGGACAGGACTTGGTTGGTGGCTACACCTTC
TRBV19	-	TRBJ1-5	-	CASSIDRDTISPQHF	TGTGCCAGTAGTATAGATAGGGACACAATCAGCCCCCAGCATTTT
TRBV18	-	TRBJ2-2	TRBD1	CASSPRQGDTGELFF	TGTGCCAGCTCACCCCGACAGGGTGACACCGGGGAGCTGTTTTTT
TRBV7-6	-	TRBJ2-5	-	CASSLGFGGTQYF	TGTGCCAGCAGCTTAGGATTCGGGGGAACCCAGTACTTC
TRBV5-1	-	TRBJ2-4	TRBD1	CASSPRTGQNIQYF	TGCGCCAGCAGCCCCCGGACAGGACAAAACATTCAGTACTTC
TRBV9	-	TRBJ1-4	TRBD1	CASRDREGKLFF	TGTGCCAGCAGGGACAGGGAGGGAAAACTGTTTTTT
TRBV29-1	few	TRBJ2-7	-	CSVGIGVIYEQYF	TGCAGCGTTGGAATCGGGGTTATCTACGAGCAGTACTTC
TRBV7-9	-	TRBJ1-4	-	CASSLGQAYATNEKLFF	TGTGCCAGCAGCTTAGGACAGGCCTATGCAACTAATGAAAAACTGTTTTTT